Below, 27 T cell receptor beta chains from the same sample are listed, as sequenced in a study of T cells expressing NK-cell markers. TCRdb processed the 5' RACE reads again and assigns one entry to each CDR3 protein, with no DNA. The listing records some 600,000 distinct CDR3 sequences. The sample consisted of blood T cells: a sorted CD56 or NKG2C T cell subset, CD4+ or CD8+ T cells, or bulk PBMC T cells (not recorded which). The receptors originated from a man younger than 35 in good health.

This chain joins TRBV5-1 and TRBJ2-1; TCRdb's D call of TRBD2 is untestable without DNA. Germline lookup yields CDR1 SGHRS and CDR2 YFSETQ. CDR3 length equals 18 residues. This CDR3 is CASSFFLGLAGANNEQFF.

The CDR3 loop is CASSTYRGNTEAFF. V usage is TRBV5-4 and J usage is TRBJ1-1; TCRdb returns TRBD1, unconfirmable since there is no DNA. There are 14 residues in the CDR3. Germline CDR1 is SGHNT and CDR2 is YYREEE (reference sequence). The whole variable domain, filled in from reference TRBV5-4 and TRBJ1-1, reads ETGVTQSPTHLIKTRGQQVTLRCSSQSGHNTVSWYQQALGQGPQFIFQYYREEENGRGNFPPRFSGLQFPNYSSELNVNALELDDSALYLCASSTYRGNTEAFFGQGTRLTVV.

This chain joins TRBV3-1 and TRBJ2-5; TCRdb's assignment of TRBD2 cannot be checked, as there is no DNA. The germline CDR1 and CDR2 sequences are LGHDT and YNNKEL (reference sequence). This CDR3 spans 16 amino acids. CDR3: CASSQAGLAGLETQYF.

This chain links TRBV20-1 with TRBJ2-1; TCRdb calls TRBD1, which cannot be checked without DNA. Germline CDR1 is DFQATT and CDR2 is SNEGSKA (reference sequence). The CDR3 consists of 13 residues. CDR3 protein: CSAWEGYNNEQFF.

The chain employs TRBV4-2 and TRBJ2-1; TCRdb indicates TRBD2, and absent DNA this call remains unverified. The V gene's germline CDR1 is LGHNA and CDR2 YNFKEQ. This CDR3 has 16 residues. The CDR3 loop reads CASSQETSGPSNEQFF.

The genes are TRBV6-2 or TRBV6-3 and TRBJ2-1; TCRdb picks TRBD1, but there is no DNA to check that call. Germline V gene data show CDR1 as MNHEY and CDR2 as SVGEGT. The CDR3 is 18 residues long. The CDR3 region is CASSYSRDTGRPYNEQFF.

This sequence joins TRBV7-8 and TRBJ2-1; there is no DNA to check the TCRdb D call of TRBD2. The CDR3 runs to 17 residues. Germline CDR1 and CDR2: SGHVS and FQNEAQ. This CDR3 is CASSLAPLQREGNEQFF.

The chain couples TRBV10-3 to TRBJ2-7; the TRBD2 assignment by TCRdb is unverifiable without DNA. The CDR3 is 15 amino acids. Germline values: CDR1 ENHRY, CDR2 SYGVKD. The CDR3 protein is CAISEVAGANYEQYF.

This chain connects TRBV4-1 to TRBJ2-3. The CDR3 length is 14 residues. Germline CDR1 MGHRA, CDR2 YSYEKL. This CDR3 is CASSQEVITDTQYF.

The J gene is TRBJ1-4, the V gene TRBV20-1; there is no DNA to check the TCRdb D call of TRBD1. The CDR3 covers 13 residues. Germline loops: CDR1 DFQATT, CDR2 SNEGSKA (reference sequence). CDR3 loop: CSAMDRSDEKLFF.

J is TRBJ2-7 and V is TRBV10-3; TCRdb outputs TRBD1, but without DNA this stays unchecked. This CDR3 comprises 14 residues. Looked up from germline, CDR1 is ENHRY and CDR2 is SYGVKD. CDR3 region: CAIRATGHIYEQYF.

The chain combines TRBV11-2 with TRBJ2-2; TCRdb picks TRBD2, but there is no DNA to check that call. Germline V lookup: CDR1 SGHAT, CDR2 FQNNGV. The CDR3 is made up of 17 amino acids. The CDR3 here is CASSLGSRIGGTGELFF.

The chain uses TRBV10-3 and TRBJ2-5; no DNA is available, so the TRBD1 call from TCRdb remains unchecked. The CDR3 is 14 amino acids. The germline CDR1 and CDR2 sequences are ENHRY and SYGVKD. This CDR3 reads CAISDRSGQETQYF.

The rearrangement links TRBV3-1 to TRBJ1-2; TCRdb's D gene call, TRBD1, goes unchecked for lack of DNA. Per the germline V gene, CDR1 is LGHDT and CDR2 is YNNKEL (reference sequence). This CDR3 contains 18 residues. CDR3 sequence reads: CASSQVRGGRELSYGYTF.

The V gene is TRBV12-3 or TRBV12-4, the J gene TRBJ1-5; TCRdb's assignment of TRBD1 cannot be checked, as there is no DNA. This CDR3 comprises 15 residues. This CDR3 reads CASRSTTGGNQPQHF.

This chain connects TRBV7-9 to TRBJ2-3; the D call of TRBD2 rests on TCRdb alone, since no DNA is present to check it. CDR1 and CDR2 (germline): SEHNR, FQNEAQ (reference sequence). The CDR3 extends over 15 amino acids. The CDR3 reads CASSLSSGSADTQYF.

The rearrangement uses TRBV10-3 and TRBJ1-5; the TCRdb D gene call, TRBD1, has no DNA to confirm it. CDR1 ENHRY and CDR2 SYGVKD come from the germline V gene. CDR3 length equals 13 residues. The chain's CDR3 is CAISRGDNQPQHF.

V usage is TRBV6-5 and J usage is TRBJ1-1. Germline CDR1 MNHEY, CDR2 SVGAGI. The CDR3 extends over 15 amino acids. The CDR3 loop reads CASSPRQRRGAEAFF.

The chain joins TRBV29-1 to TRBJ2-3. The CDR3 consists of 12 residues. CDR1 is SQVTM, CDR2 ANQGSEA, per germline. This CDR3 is CSVGASGDTQYF.

The CDR3 region is CASSFWGLGNTIYF. This chain joins TRBV12-3 or TRBV12-4 and TRBJ1-3. The CDR3 extends over 14 amino acids.

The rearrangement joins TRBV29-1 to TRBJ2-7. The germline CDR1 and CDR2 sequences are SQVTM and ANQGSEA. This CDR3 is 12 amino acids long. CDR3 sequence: CSARTENYEQYF.

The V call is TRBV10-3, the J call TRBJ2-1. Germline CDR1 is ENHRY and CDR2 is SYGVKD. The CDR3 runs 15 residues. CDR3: CAISELAGLYNEQFF.

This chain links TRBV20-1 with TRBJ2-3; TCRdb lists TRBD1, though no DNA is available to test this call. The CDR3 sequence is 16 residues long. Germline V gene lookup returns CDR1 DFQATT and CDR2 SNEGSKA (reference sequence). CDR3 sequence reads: CSAREREDRVSDTQYF.

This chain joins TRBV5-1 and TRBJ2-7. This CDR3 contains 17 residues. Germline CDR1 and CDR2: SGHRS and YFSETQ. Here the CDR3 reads CASSLSPIARSAYEQYF.

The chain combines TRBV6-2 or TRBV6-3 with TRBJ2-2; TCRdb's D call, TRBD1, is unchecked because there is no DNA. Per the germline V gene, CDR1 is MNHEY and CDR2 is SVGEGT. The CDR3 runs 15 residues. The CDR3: CASSFTGVNTGELFF.

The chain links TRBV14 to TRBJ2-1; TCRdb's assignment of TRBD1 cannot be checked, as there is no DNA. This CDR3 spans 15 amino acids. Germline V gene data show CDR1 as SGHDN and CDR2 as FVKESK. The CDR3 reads CASTPPTGLIGEQFF.

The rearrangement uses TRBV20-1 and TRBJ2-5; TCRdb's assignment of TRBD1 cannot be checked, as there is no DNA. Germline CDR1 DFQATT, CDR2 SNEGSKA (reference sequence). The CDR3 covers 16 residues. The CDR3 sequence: CSARGTGSRFQETQYF.